This TCR beta chain stems from a study of Graves' ophthalmopathy and Graves' hyperthyroidism. Broader study findings: Both an approximately 69% sensitivity and an approximately 74% specificity characterized the model's predictions of ophthalmopathy progression.

Amplification targeted the TCR beta CDR3 regions, with RNA transcripts as the source material. HTBI primers were employed in first-round RT-PCR, then a second-round multiplex PCR followed. A single record per CDR3 protein comes from TCRdb applying MiXCR to the multiplex PCR reads. The table has 210,000 or so distinct CDR3 sequences, approximately 28% seen once; the top ten hold around 9.8%. Germline CDR1 reads LGHNA; CDR2 reads YSLEER. CDR3 length: 14 residues. With 6 bases clipped from V and 5 bases from J, the junction kept 9 bases outside the gene matches. This clonotype was detected many times. Its antigen is unknown.

Sequenced: peripheral blood. The V and J genes are TRBV4-3 and TRBJ1-2; 7 nucleotides agree with TRBD1. This sequence was found in a man aged 50 to 59 with Graves' ophthalmopathy. CDR3 nucleotides: TGCGCCAGCAGTCCCAGGGGGAGGTGGTATGGCTACACCTTC. Translation: CASSPRGRWYGYTF.